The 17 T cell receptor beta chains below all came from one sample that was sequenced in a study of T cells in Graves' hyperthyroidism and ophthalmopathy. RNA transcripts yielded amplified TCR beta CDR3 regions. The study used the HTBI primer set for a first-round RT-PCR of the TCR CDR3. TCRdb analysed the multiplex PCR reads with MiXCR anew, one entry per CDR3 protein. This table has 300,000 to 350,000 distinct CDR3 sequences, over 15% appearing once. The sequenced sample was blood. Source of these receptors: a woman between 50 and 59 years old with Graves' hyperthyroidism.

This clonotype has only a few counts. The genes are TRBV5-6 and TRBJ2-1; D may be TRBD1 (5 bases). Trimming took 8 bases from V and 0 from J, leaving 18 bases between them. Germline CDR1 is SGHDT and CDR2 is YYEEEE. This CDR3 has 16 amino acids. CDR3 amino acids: CASSTPGQGSYNEQFF. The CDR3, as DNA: TGTGCCAGTAGTACCCCTGGGCAGGGCTCCTACAATGAGCAGTTCTTC.

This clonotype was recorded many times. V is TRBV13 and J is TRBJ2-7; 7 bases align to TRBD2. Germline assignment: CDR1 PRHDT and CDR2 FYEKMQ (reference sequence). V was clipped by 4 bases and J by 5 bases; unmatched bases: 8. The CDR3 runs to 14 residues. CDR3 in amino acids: CASSYGLGGNEQYV. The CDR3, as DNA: TGTGCCAGCAGCTATGGACTAGGTGGAAACGAGCAGTACGTC.

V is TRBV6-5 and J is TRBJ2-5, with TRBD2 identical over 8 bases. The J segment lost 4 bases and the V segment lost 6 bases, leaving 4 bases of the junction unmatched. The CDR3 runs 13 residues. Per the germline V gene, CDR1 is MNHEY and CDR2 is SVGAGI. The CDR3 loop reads CASRLAGSETQYF. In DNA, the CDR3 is TGTGCCAGCAGGTTAGCGGGATCAGAGACCCAGTACTTC.

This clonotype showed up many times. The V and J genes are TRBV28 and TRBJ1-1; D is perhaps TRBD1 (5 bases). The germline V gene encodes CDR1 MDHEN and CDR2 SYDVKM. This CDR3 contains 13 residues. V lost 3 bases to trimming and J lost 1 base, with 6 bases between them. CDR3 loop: CASSFGANTEAFF. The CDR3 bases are TGTGCCAGCAGTTTTGGGGCGAACACTGAAGCTTTCTTT.

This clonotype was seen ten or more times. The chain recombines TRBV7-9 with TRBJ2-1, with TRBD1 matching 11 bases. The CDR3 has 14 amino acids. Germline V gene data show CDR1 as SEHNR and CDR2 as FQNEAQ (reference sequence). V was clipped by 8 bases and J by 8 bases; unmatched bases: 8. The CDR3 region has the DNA TGTGCCAGCTCCCCGGGACAGGGGGATGATGAGCAGTTCTTC. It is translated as CASSPGQGDDEQFF.

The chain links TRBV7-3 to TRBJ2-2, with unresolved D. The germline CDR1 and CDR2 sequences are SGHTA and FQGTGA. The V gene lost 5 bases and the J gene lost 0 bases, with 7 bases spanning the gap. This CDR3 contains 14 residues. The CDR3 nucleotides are TGTGCCAGCAGCATCTCGGCGAACACCGGGGAGCTGTTTTTT. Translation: CASSISANTGELFF.

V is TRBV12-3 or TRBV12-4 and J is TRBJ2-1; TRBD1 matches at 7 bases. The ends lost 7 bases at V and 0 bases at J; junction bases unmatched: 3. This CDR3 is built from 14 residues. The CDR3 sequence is CASKWTGSYNEQFF. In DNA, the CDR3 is TGTGCCAGCAAGTGGACAGGCTCCTACAATGAGCAGTTCTTC.

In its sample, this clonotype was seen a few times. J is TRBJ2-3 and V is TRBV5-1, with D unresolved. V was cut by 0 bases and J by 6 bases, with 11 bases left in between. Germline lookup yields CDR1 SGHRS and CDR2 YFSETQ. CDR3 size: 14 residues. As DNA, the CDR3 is TGCGCCAGCAGCTTGGCCAGGACCGCGGATACGCAGTATTTT. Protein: CASSLARTADTQYF.

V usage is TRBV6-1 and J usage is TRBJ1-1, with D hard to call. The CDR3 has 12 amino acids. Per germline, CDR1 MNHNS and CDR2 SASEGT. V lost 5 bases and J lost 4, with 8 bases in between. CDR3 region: CASSQGSTEAFF. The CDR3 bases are TGTGCCAGCAGTCAAGGTAGCACTGAAGCTTTCTTT.

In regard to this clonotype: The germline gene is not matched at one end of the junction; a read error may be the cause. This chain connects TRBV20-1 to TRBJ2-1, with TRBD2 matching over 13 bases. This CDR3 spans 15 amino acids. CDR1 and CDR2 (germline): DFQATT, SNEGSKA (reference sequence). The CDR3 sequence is CGALGLAGEYNEQFF. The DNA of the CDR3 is TGCGGTGCCCTAGGACTAGCGGGAGAGTACAATGAGCAGTTCTTC.

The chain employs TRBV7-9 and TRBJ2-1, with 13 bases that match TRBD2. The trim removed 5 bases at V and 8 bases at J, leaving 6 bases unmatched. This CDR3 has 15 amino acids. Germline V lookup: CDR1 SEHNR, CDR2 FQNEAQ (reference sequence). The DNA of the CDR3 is TGTGCCAGCAGCGTTACTAGCGGGGGGGCCGATGAGCAGTTCTTC. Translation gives CASSVTSGGADEQFF.

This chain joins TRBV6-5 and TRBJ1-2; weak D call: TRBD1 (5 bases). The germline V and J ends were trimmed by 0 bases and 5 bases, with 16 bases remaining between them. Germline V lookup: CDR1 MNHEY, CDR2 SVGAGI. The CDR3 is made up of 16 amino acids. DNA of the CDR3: TGTGCCAGCAGTTACTCCGAATACTTCGAGGGGTATGGCTACACCTTC. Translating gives CASSYSEYFEGYGYTF.

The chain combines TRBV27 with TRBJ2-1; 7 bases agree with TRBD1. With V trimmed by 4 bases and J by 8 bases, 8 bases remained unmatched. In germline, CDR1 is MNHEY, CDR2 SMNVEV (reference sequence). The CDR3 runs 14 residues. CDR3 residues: CASSSDRVRDEQFF. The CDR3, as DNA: TGTGCCAGCAGTTCCGACAGGGTAAGGGATGAGCAGTTCTTC.

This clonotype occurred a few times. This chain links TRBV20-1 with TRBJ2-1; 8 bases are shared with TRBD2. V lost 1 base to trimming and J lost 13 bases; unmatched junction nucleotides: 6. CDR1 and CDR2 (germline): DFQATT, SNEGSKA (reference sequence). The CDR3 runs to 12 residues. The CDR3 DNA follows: TGCAGTGCTAGAGCGGGTAGCGGGGTCCAGTTCTTC. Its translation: CSARAGSGVQFF.

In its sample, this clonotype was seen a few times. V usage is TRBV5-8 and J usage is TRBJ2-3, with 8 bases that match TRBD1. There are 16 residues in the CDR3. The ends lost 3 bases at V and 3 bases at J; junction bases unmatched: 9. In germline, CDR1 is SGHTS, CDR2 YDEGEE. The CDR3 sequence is CASSSGQGGKTDTQYF. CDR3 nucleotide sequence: TGTGCCAGCAGCTCCGGACAGGGTGGGAAGACAGATACGCAGTATTTT.

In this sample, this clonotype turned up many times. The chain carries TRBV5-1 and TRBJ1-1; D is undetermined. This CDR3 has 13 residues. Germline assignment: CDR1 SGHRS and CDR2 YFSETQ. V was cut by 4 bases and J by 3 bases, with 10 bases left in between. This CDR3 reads CASSQSWDTEAFF. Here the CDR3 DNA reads TGCGCCAGCAGCCAGAGCTGGGACACTGAAGCTTTCTTT.

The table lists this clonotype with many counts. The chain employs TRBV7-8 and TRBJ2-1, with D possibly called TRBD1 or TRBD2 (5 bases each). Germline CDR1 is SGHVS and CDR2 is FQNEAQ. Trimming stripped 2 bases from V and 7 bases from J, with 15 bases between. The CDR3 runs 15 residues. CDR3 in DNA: TGTGCCAGCAGCTTACGTGCAGGGACCGAGAATGAGCAGTTCTTC. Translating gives CASSLRAGTENEQFF.